This is a list of T cell receptor beta chains from one sample in a study of patients and donors after allogeneic stem cell transplantation. MiXCR, applied by TCRdb to the RT-PCR reads, yields one record per CDR3 protein. The sample lists 410,000 or so distinct CDR3 sequences, about a sixth occurring once. The sequenced material came from blood, either unsorted or a sorted T cell fraction (not recorded which). The origin of the receptors is a human donor who was either an allogeneic HSCT recipient or a stem cell or donor lymphocyte infusion donor (not recorded which). It is not recorded whose cells these are; they may come from a transplant donor. CDR3s include the opening cysteine and the closing phenylalanine or tryptophan. Not all rows give a size; the values are once, few, many and, for expanded clones, a class.

clone_size: few; v_call: TRBV20-1; cdr3_aa: CSARLPSYEQYF
clone_size: NA; v_call: TRBV11-3; cdr3_aa: CASSSWGGETQYF
clone_size: NA; v_call: TRBV3-1; cdr3_aa: CASSQDRPSGSGELFF
clone_size: NA; v_call: TRBV4-3; cdr3_aa: CASSQELWGEETQYF
clone_size: NA; v_call: TRBV4-3; cdr3_aa: CASSQETPYSYNEQFF
clone_size: NA; v_call: TRBV19; cdr3_aa: CASSMGTSPETQYF
clone_size: many; v_call: TRBV12-3/TRBV12-4; cdr3_aa: CASTLDVYEQYF
clone_size: NA; v_call: TRBV18; cdr3_aa: CASSPRDIDGYTF
clone_size: few; v_call: TRBV3-1; cdr3_aa: CASSRGLARPARTDTQYF
clone_size: NA; v_call: TRBV15; cdr3_aa: CATSRDYPLSGGETAQFF
clone_size: NA; v_call: TRBV6-1; cdr3_aa: CASSDRGSTEAFF
clone_size: NA; v_call: TRBV5-6; cdr3_aa: CASSLRPSGNTIYF
clone_size: NA; v_call: TRBV12-3/TRBV12-4; cdr3_aa: CASSPTASGNTIYF
clone_size: many; v_call: TRBV29-1; cdr3_aa: CSVEDAGGSEAFF
clone_size: few; v_call: TRBV5-1; cdr3_aa: CASSLSWEETQYF
clone_size: NA; v_call: TRBV10-3; cdr3_aa: CAISQSRVGYTF
clone_size: few; v_call: TRBV4-3; cdr3_aa: CASSQVGDNGDTQYF
clone_size: NA; v_call: TRBV5-1; cdr3_aa: CASKEGASSPLHF
clone_size: NA; v_call: TRBV2; cdr3_aa: CASTHPGLTDTQYF